This passage covers 3 T cell receptor beta chains from one sample sequenced in a study of cytomegalovirus exposure and HLA in healthy donors. The PCR used 60 Vbeta and 13 Jbeta primers. Method: immunoSEQ multiplex PCR; TCRdb's copy keeps in-frame clones and lacks some. The top ten hold around 5.4% of the sample, which has around 190,000 clones, around 80% seen once. The sequenced sample was PBMCs. These receptors originate from a middle-aged man in good health and CMV-seronegative.

The gene calls are TRBV4-3 and TRBJ2-1, with TRBD2 identical over 13 bases. The CDR3 covers 16 residues. CDR1 and CDR2 (germline): LGHNA, YSLEER. V was clipped by 0 bases and J by 9 bases; unmatched bases: 5. CDR3 loop: CASSQDTSGGATEQFF. CDR3 in DNA: TGCGCCAGCAGCCAAGATACTAGCGGGGGGGCCACTGAGCAGTTCTTC.

V gene TRBV6-1 combines with J gene TRBJ2-5; 8 positions match TRBD2. The tail of the sequence fits TRBJ2-7 better, so the J call may be wrong. The CDR3 spans 14 residues. Per the germline V gene, CDR1 is MNHNS and CDR2 is SASEGT. In DNA form, the CDR3 reads TGTGCCAGCAGTGACCCGGGGGGGTCCTACGAGCAGTACTTC. Residues: CASSDPGGSYEQYF.

This clone was seen a handful of times. V and J are TRBV28 and TRBJ2-1; D unresolved. CDR1 and CDR2 (germline): MDHEN, SYDVKM. The CDR3 runs to 14 residues. The V and J ends lost 7 bases and 0 bases respectively, with 10 bases between them. This CDR3 reads CASNVPYSYNEQFF. The CDR3 coding sequence is TGTGCCAGCAATGTCCCCTACTCCTACAATGAGCAGTTCTTC.